In this sample, the clone carrying this T cell receptor (beta chain) turned up many times. Data came from immunoSEQ multiplex PCR; TCRdb stores just in-frame clones and leaves some out. Found here are about 22,000 clones, no singletons; the ten largest cover under 5%. This specimen belongs to a study of T cells after posttransplantation cyclophosphamide. CDR1 is MDHEN and CDR2 is SYDVKM in the germline V gene. V trimming: 6 bases; J trimming: 5 bases; junction bases outside the gene matches: 9. The CDR3 has 16 amino acids. Sequenced input: PBMCs. The sequence came from a woman aged 45-65 years in good health, CMV-negative, and a related stem cell transplant donor. The chain is built from TRBV28 and TRBJ2-7; 14 nucleotides match TRBD2. CDR3 in DNA: TGTGCCAGCAGGACTAGCGGGAGGGCCGTCATCAACGAGCAGTACTTC. The encoded protein is CASRTSGRAVINEQYF.